This T cell receptor beta chain came from a study of T cells in Graves' hyperthyroidism and ophthalmopathy. On this clonotype itself: The antigen remains unidentified.

Study-wide findings and caveats: Also found in blood were most expanded thyroid clonotypes above 0.001.

Enrolled ophthalmopathy patients presented with a Clinical Activity Score of at least 3, a NOSPECS grade of at least 4, and disease duration under 3 months. Together with thyroid ultrasound, orbital computed tomography, serum thyroxine and TRAb, clinical symptoms were used for diagnoses. The investigators amplified TCR beta CDR3 regions from RNA transcripts. First-round RT-PCR of the TCR CDR3 relied on the HTBI primer set. TCRdb re-called the multiplex PCR reads through MiXCR, storing one row per CDR3 protein. This sample has 500,000 to 650,000 distinct CDR3 sequences, with 17% found just once. CDR3 length equals 12 residues. Trimming stripped 4 bases from V and 12 bases from J, with 13 bases between.

The sample was blood. The source of this sequence is a woman between 18 and 30 years old with Graves' ophthalmopathy. This chain uses TRBV12-3 or TRBV12-4 with TRBJ2-1; no firm D call. The CDR3 bases are TGTGCCAGCAGTTCGGGCAGTTGGGGGCAGTTCTTC. Amino acids: CASSSGSWGQFF.